This T cell receptor beta chain was identified during a study of blood T cell repertoires in COVID-19. The CDR3 sequence is 16 residues long. After removal of 0 bases from V and 7 bases from J, the junction contained 10 bases not matched to a gene. Germline V gene sequence: CDR1 SGHRS, CDR2 YFSETQ. This clone was counted a single time. Using immunoSEQ multiplex PCR, the repertoire was profiled, and TCRdb retains in-frame clones only, with some absent. The sample has 100,000 to 150,000 clones; around four fifths are singletons. The origin of this receptor is a man in his forties or fifties with active or convalescent COVID-19. V usage is TRBV5-1 and J usage is TRBJ1-1; 9 bases are a match to TRBD1. Input material: peripheral blood. CDR3 DNA sequence: TGCGCCAGCAGCTTGGGGACAGGGGACTTTCTAATTGAAGCTTTCTTT. This sequence encodes CASSLGTGDFLIEAFF.